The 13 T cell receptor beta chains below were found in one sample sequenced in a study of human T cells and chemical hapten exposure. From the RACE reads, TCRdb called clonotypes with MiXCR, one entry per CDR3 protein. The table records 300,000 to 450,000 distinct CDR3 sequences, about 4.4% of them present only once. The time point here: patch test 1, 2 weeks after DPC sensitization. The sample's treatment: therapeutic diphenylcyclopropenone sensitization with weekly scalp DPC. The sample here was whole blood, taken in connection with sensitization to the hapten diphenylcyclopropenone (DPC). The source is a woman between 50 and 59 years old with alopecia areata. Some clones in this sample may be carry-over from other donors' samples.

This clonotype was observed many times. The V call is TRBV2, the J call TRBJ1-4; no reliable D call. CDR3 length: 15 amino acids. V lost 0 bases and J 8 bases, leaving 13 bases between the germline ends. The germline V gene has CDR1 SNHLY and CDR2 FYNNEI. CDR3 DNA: TGTGCCAGCAGTGAAGCGCCCATCATGGGGGAAAAACTGTTTTTT. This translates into CASSEAPIMGEKLFF.

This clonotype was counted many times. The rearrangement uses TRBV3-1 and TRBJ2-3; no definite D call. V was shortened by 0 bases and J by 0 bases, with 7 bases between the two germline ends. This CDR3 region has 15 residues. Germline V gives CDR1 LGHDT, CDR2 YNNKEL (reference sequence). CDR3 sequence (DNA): TGTGCCAGCAGCCAAGATTTCGGCAGCACAGATACGCAGTATTTT. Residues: CASSQDFGSTDTQYF.

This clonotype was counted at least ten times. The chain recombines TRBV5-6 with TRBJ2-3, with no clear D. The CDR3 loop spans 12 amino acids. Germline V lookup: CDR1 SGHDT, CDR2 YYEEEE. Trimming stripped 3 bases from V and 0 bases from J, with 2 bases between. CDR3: CASSWSTDTQYF. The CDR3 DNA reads TGTGCCAGCAGCTGGAGCACAGATACGCAGTATTTT.

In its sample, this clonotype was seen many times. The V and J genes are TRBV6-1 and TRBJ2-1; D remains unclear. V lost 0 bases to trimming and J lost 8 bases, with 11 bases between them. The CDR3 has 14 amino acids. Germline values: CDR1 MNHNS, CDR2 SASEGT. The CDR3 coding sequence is TGTGCCAGCAGTGAAGCTCCGCTCAACGATGAGCAGTTCTTC. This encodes CASSEAPLNDEQFF.

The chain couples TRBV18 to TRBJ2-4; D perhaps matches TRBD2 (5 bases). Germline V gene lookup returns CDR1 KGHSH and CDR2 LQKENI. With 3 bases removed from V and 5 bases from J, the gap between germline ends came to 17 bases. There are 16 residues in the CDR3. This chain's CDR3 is CASSPATNTNQNIQYF. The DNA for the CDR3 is TGTGCCAGCTCACCCGCGACTAACACCAACCAAAACATTCAGTACTTC.

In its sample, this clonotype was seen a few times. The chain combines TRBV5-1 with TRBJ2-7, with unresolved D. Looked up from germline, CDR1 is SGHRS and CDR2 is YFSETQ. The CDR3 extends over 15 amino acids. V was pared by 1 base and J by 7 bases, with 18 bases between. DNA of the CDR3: TGCGCCAGCAGCTTGACGGGCAGGTTAGAAGGGGAGCAGTACTTC. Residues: CASSLTGRLEGEQYF.

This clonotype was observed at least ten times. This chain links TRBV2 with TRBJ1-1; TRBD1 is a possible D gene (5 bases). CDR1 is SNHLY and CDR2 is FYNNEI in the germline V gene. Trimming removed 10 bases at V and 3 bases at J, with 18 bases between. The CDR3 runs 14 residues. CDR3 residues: CAMRRIDRDTEAFF. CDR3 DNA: TGTGCCATGCGTCGAATTGACAGAGACACTGAAGCTTTCTTT.

CDR3 DNA sequence: TGTGCCAGCAATTCTGGCGGGAGCGCTAGTGAGCAGTTCTTC. This encodes CASNSGGSASEQFF. This rearrangement joins TRBV6-2 or TRBV6-3 to TRBJ2-1; TRBD2 agrees at 7 bases. This CDR3 is 14 amino acids long. J was trimmed by 9 bases and V by 7 bases; bases with no gene match: 12. In germline, CDR1 is MNHEY, CDR2 SVGEGT.

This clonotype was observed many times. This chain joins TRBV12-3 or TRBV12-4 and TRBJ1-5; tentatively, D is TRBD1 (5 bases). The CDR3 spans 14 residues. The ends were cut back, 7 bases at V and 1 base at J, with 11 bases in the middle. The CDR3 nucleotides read TGTGCCAGCATTGAGTGGGGGAGCAATCAGCCCCAGCATTTT. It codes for CASIEWGSNQPQHF.

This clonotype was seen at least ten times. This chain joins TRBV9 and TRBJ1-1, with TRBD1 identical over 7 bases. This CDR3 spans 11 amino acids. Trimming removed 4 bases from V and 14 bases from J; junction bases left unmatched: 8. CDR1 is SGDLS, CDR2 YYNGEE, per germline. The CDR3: CASSSRTGFFF. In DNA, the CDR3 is TGTGCCAGCAGCTCCCGGACAGGCTTCTTCTTT.

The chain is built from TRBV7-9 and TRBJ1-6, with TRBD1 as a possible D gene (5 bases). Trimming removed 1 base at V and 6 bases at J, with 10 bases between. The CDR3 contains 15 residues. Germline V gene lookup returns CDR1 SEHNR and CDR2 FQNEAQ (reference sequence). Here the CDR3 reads CASSLVVGANSPLHF. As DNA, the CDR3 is TGTGCCAGCAGCTTAGTGGTAGGGGCTAATTCACCCCTCCACTTT.

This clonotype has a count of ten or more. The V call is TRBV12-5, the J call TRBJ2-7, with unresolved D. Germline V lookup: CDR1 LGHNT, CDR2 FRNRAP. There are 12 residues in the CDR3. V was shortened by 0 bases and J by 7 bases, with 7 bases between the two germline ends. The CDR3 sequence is CASGLVEREQYF. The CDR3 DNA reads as TGTGCTAGTGGTTTGGTAGAAAGAGAGCAGTACTTC.

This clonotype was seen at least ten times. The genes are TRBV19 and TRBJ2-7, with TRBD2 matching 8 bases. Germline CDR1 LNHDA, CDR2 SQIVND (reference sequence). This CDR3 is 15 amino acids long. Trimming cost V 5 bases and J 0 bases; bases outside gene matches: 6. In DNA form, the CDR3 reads TGTGCCAGTAGTTGGAGCGGGAGAGGCTCCTACGAGCAGTACTTC. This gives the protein CASSWSGRGSYEQYF.